This TCR beta chain was identified during a study of cytomegalovirus exposure and HLA in healthy donors. About the study: Roughly 92 million unique TCRs, all from HLA-typed donors, were included in an early release of the data. Study outcomes and limitations: A previous analysis found most TCR beta V segments productive roughly 87% or roughly 30% of the time.

PCR primers comprised 60 Vbeta and 13 Jbeta primers. Profiled with immunoSEQ multiplex PCR; TCRdb holds only in-frame clones, not every one. Of about 260,000 clones listed, around two thirds are singletons. This clone has a single count. Its antigen is unidentified. The sample consisted of PBMCs. This TCR was sampled from a female donor in good health and CMV-seronegative.

The CDR3: CASSPGLAGGQDTQYF. CDR3 nucleotides: TGTGCCAGCAGCCCGGGACTAGCGGGAGGGCAGGATACGCAGTATTTT. The V call is TRBV14, the J call TRBJ2-3, with TRBD2 matching 16 bases. The CDR3 is 16 residues long. V gave up 4 bases and J gave up 6 bases; unmatched junction bases: 4. In germline, CDR1 is SGHDN, CDR2 FVKESK.